What follows are 13 T cell receptor beta chains derived from one specimen sequenced in a study of blood T cell repertoires in COVID-19. Using immunoSEQ multiplex PCR, the repertoire was profiled, and TCRdb retains in-frame clones only, with some absent. The sample contains some 140,000 clones, roughly 78% of which appear only once. The sequenced sample was peripheral blood. The receptors stem from a man aged 55 to 70 with acute or convalescent COVID-19.

This chain uses TRBV28 with TRBJ2-2; the match to TRBD1 covers 8 bases. The ends lost 6 bases at V and 1 base at J; junction bases unmatched: 19. The CDR3 is 20 residues long. Germline assignment: CDR1 MDHEN and CDR2 SYDVKM. CDR3 bases: TGTGCCAGCAGCCCCCGAGGACAGGGAACGAGGGGTCAGAACACCGGGGAGCTGTTTTTT. Residues: CASSPRGQGTRGQNTGELFF.

This chain joins TRBV4-3 and TRBJ2-5; no definite D call. Trimming left V 0 bases short and J 4 bases short, with 9 bases between. The germline CDR1 and CDR2 sequences are LGHNA and YSLEER. The CDR3 has 14 residues. Written as DNA, the CDR3 is TGCGCCAGCAGCCAAGATCGATCCGGAGAGACCCAGTACTTC. Translation gives CASSQDRSGETQYF.

The J gene is TRBJ2-3, the V gene TRBV4-3, with a possible D match to TRBD2 (5 bases). Germline V lookup: CDR1 LGHNA, CDR2 YSLEER. The CDR3 extends over 14 amino acids. V was cut by 1 base and J by 5 bases, with 10 bases left in between. This chain's CDR3 is CASSQVTGVDTQYF. CDR3 nucleotides: TGCGCCAGCAGCCAAGTAACCGGGGTAGATACGCAGTATTTT.

As to this clone: The junction differs from germline at one of its ends, possibly a read error. This chain joins TRBV30 and TRBJ2-7, with TRBD1 identical over 8 bases. This CDR3 has 15 residues. Looked up from germline, CDR1 is GTSNPN and CDR2 is SVGIG (reference sequence). CDR3 DNA sequence: TGTGTCTGGAGTGACCGGGACAGGCGACCCAGCGAGCAGTACTTC. This encodes CVWSDRDRRPSEQYF.

V gene TRBV29-1 combines with J gene TRBJ2-3; a possible D gene is TRBD1 (6 bases). This CDR3 spans 12 amino acids. Trimming took off 6 bases at V and 2 bases at J, with 9 bases between the two ends. Germline V gives CDR1 SQVTM, CDR2 ANQGSEA. Here the CDR3 reads CSVRDNTDTQYF. CDR3 DNA sequence: TGCAGCGTAAGGGACAACACAGATACGCAGTATTTT.

The chain joins TRBV5-1 to TRBJ1-4; no definite D call. Trimming took 7 bases from V and 5 from J, leaving 18 bases between them. There are 15 residues in the CDR3. Germline V gene sequence: CDR1 SGHRS, CDR2 YFSETQ. This chain's CDR3 is CASAHGGRENEKLFF. As DNA, the CDR3 is TGCGCCAGCGCCCACGGCGGCAGAGAGAATGAAAAACTGTTTTTT.

The chain carries TRBV24-1 and TRBJ1-5; maybe TRBD1 (5 bases). This CDR3 region has 15 residues. CDR1 is KGHDR and CDR2 is SFDVKD in the germline V gene. The V end lost 4 bases, the J end lost 6 bases, and 15 bases lay between the germline ends. The CDR3, as DNA: TGTGCCACCAGTGAGGGGCAGGGTTTTGCTCAGCCCCAGCATTTT. This encodes CATSEGQGFAQPQHF.

The chain recombines TRBV27 with TRBJ1-2; 8 nucleotides agree with TRBD1. CDR1 MNHEY and CDR2 SMNVEV come from the germline V gene (reference sequence). Trimming took 7 bases from V and 2 from J; bases not matched to a gene: 9. This CDR3 comprises 15 residues. The CDR3 nucleotides read TGTGCCAGCAAGCTCTCTCAGGGGGCGAACTATGGCTACACCTTC. This gives the protein CASKLSQGANYGYTF.

V is TRBV6-5 and J is TRBJ1-3; D is unclear. The CDR3 runs 13 residues. Looked up from germline, CDR1 is MNHEY and CDR2 is SVGAGI. CDR3 nucleotides: TGTGTCCCCGACCGGGGAACTGGAAACACCATATATTTT. Translating gives CVPDRGTGNTIYF.

The chain joins TRBV6-2 or TRBV6-3 to TRBJ2-1; 12 nucleotides match TRBD2. Looked up from germline, CDR1 is MNHEY and CDR2 is SVGEGT. This CDR3 is built from 16 residues. V dropped 2 bases and J dropped 3; count of bases not matched to a gene: 2. Here the CDR3 reads CASSYGTSGLYNEQFF. As DNA, the CDR3 is TGTGCCAGCAGTTACGGGACTAGCGGGCTCTACAATGAGCAGTTCTTC.

The chain uses TRBV20-1 and TRBJ1-3; the D gene is possibly TRBD1 (5 bases). The germline V gene encodes CDR1 DFQATT and CDR2 SNEGSKA (reference sequence). V lost 3 bases to trimming and J lost 0 bases, with 9 bases between them. This CDR3 has 14 amino acids. CDR3 DNA: TGCAGTGCTAGTGGGGCCTACTCTGGAAACACCATATATTTT. It is translated as CSASGAYSGNTIYF.

This clone has a handful of counts. This sequence joins TRBV28 and TRBJ1-2; D is possibly TRBD1 (5 bases). Trimming shortened V by 8 bases and J by 0 bases, and 13 bases separated the two germline ends. Germline CDR1 reads MDHEN; CDR2 reads SYDVKM. CDR3 size: 14 residues. The DNA for the CDR3 is TGTGCCAGCGGCGGGACCCCGCCTAACTATGGCTACACCTTC. Translation gives CASGGTPPNYGYTF.

The chain links TRBV28 to TRBJ2-3, with TRBD1 identical over 7 bases. The V gene end was trimmed by 3 bases and the J gene end by 2 bases; junction bases not matched to a gene: 2. Germline V lookup: CDR1 MDHEN, CDR2 SYDVKM. The CDR3 loop spans 14 amino acids. CDR3 loop: CASSFDRATDTQYF. The CDR3 bases are TGTGCCAGCAGTTTCGACAGGGCCACAGATACGCAGTATTTT.